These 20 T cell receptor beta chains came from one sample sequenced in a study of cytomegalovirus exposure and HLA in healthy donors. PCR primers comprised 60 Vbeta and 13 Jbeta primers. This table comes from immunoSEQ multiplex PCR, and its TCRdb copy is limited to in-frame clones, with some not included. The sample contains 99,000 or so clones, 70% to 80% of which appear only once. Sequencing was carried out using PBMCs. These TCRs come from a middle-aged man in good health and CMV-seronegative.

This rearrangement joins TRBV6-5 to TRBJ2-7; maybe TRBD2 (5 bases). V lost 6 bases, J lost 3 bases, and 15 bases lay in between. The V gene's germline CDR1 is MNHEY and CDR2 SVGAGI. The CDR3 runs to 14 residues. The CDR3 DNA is TGTGCCAGCAGAACCGGACGAGGACTCTACGAGCAGTACTTC. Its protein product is CASRTGRGLYEQYF.

Here the CDR3 reads CASSEWLAGGEQYF. The CDR3 DNA reads TGTGCCAGCAGTGAGTGGCTAGCGGGAGGCGAGCAGTACTTC. The chain employs TRBV6-1 and TRBJ2-7; 11 nucleotides match TRBD2. The CDR3 sequence is 14 residues long. The J segment lost 6 bases and the V segment lost 3 bases, leaving 4 bases of the junction unmatched. Germline CDR1 reads MNHNS; CDR2 reads SASEGT.

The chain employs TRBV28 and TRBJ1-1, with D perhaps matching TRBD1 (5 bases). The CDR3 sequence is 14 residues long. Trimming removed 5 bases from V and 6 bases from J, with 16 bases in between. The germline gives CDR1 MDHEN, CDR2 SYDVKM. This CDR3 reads CASSGTGGRAEAFF. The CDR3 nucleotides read TGTGCCAGCAGTGGGACCGGGGGGAGGGCTGAAGCTTTCTTT.

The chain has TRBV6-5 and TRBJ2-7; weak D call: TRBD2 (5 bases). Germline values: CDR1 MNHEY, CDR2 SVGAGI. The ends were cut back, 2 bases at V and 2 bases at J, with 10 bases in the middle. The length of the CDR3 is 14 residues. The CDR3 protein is CASSYERATYEQYF. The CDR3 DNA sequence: TGTGCCAGCAGTTACGAGAGGGCAACCTACGAGCAGTACTTC.

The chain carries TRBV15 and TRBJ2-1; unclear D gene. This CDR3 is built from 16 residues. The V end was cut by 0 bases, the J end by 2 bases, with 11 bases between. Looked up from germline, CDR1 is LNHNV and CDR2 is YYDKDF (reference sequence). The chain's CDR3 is CATSRDDSLAYNEQFF. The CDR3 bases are TGTGCCACCAGCAGAGATGACTCCCTGGCCTACAATGAGCAGTTCTTC.

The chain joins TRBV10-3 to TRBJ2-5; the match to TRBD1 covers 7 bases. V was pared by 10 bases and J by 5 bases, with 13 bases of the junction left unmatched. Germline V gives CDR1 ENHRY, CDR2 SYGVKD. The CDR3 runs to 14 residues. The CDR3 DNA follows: TGTGCCACGGCCCCGGGACAGACTACGGAGACCCAGTACTTC. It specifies CATAPGQTTETQYF.

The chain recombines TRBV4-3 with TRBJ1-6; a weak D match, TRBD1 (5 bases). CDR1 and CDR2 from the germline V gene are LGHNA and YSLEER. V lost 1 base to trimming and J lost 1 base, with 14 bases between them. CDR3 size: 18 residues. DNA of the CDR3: TGCGCCAGCAGCCAAGGAGGCAGGGTGGAGTCCTATAATTCACCCCTCCACTTT. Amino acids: CASSQGGRVESYNSPLHF.

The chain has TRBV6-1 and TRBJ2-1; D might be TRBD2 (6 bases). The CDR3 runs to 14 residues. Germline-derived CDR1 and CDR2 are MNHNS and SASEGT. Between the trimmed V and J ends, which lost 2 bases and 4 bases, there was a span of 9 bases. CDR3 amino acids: CASSERGLYNEQFF. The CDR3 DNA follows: TGTGCCAGCAGTGAAAGGGGACTTTACAATGAGCAGTTCTTC.

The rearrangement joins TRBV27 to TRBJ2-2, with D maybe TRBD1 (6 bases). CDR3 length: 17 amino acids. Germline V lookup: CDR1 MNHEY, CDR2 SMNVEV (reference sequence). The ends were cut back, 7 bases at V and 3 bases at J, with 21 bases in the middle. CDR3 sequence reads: CASTDKILDRYTGELFF. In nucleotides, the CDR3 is TGTGCCAGCACCGATAAAATTCTCGACAGGTACACCGGGGAGCTGTTTTTT.

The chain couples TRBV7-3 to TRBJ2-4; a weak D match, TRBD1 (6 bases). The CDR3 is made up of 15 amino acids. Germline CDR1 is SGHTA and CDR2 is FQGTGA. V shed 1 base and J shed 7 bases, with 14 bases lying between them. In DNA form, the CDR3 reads TGTGCCAGCAGCTTAATTGTGGGCAGGGGTAACATTCAGTACTTC. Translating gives CASSLIVGRGNIQYF. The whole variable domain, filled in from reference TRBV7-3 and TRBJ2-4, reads GAGVSQTPSNKVTEKGKYVELRCDPISGHTALYWYRQSLGQGPEFLIYFQGTGAADDSGLPNDRFFAVRPEGSVSTLKIQRTERGDSAVYLCASSLIVGRGNIQYFGAGTRLSVL.

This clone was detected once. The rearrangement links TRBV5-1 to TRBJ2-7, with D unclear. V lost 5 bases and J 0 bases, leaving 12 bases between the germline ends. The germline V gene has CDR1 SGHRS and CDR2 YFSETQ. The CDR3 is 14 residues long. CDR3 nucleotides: TGCGCCAGCAGTACCCCGGGTAGCTCCTACGAGCAGTACTTC. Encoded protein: CASSTPGSSYEQYF.

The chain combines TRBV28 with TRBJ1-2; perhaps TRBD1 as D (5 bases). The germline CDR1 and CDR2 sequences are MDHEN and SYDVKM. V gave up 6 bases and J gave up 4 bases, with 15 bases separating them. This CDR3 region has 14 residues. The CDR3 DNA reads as TGTGCCAGCAGAGGACACAACTCAATCTATGGCTACACCTTC. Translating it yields CASRGHNSIYGYTF.

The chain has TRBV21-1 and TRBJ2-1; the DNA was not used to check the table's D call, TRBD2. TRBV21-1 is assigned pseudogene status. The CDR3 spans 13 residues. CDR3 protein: CASSEEPRDEQFF. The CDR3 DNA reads TGTGCCAGCAGCGAAGAACCGAGGGATGAGCAGTTCTTC.

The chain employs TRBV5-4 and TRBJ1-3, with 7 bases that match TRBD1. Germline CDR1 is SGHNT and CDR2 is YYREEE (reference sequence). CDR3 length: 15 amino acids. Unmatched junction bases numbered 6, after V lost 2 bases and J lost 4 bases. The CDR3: CASSLGGAQGNTIYF. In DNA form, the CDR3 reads TGTGCCAGCAGCTTAGGGGGCGCGCAAGGAAACACCATATATTTT.

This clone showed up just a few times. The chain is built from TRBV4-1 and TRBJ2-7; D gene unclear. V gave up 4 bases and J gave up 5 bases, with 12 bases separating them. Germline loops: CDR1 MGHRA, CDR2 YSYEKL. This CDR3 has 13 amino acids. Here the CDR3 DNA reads TGCGCCAGCAGCCTATACATGGCAGACGAGCAGTACTTC. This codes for CASSLYMADEQYF.

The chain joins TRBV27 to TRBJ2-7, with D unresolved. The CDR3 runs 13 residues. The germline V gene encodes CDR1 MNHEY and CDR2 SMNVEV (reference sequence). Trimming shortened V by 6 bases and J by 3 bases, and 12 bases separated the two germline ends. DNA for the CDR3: TGTGCCAGCAGCCCACACCCGTTCTACGAGCAGTACTTC. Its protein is CASSPHPFYEQYF.

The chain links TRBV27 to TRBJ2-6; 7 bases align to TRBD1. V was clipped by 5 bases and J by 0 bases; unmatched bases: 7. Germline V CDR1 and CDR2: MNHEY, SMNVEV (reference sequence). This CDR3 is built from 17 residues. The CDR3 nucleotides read TGTGCCAGCAGTGCAGGGACAGTGGTCTCTGGGGCCAACGTCCTGACTTTC. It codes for CASSAGTVVSGANVLTF.

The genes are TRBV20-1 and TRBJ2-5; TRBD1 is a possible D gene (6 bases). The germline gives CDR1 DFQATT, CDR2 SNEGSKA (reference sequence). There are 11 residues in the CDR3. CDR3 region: CRAQGKLTQYF. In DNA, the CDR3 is TGCAGAGCACAGGGAAAGTTGACCCAGTACTTC.

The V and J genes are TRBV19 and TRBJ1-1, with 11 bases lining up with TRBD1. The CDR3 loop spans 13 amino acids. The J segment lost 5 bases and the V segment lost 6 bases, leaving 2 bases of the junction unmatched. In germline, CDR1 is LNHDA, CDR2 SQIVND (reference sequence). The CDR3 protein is CASRDRGLTEAFF. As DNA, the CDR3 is TGTGCCAGTAGGGACAGGGGGCTAACTGAAGCTTTCTTT.

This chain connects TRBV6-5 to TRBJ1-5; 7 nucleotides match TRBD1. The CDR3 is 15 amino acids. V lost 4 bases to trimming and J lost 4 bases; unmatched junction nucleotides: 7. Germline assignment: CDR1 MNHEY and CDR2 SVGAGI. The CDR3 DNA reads TGTGCCAGCAGTTCTCGGGACAGCCTAAATCAGCCCCAGCATTTT. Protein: CASSSRDSLNQPQHF.